This T cell receptor beta chain was captured by sequencing in a study of cytomegalovirus exposure and HLA in healthy donors. Across the study: HLA-typed donors were the source of roughly 85 million unique TCRs held in an early data release. Study-wide findings and caveats: Cytomegalovirus association was listed for 164 TCR beta chains. In a later analysis, V- and J-gene trimming of beta chains associated with a DCLRE1C missense variant, replicated independently.

Comment on this clone: Its target is not known.

The PCR contained 60 Vbeta and 13 Jbeta primers. Original handling: Among the unique TCR beta chains that a later analysis counted, about 85 million in all, 9.5 million to 12 million were shared. The repertoire was sequenced with immunoSEQ multiplex PCR; TCRdb's copy has only in-frame clones and lacks some. The V and J calls and clone size come from that table; D and trimming were worked out from the DNA. The repertoire includes around 150,000 clones, about three quarters of them detected once, and more than 9% sits in the top ten. This CDR3 contains 14 residues. Germline V gene sequence: CDR1 ENHRY, CDR2 SYGVKD. Between the trimmed V and J ends, which lost 7 bases and 0 bases, there was a span of 12 bases.

The J gene is TRBJ1-1, the V gene TRBV10-3; weak D call: TRBD1 (5 bases). This clonotype was sampled from a man aged 30 to 39 in good health and CMV-seropositive. The sample taken for sequencing was PBMCs. The CDR3 loop is CAINRGQLNTEAFF. In nucleotides, the CDR3 is TGTGCCATCAACCGAGGACAATTGAACACTGAAGCTTTCTTT.